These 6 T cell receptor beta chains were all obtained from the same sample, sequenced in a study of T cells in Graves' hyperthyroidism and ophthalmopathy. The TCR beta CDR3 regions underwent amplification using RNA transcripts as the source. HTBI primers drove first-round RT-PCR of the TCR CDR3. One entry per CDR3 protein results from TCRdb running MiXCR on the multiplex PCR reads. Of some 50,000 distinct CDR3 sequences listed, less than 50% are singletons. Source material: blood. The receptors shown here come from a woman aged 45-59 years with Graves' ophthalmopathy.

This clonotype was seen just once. The CDR3 spells CSAFPGQVGDEQYF. CDR3 DNA: TGCAGTGCCTTTCCCGGACAGGTGGGTGACGAGCAGTACTTC. The chain recombines TRBV20-1 with TRBJ2-7; 7 bases fit TRBD1. CDR1 is DFQATT, CDR2 SNEGSKA, per germline (reference sequence). V lost 6 bases to trimming and J lost 5 bases; unmatched junction nucleotides: 13. This CDR3 comprises 14 residues.

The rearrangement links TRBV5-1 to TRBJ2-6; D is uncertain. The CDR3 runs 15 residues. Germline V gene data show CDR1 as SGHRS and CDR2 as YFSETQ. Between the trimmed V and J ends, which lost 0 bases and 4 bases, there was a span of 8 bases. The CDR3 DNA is TGCGCCAGCAGCTTGGAAGGGTACGGGGCCAACGTCCTGACTTTC. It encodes CASSLEGYGANVLTF.

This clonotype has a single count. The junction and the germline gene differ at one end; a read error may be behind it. This CDR3 reads CSARDGRDYGNQPQRF. The CDR3 DNA is TGCAGTGCTAGAGATGGCAGGGATTATGGCAATCAGCCCCAGCGCTTT. This chain connects TRBV20-1 to TRBJ1-5, with D possibly matching TRBD1 (5 bases). There are 16 residues in the CDR3. The germline gives CDR1 DFQATT, CDR2 SNEGSKA (reference sequence).

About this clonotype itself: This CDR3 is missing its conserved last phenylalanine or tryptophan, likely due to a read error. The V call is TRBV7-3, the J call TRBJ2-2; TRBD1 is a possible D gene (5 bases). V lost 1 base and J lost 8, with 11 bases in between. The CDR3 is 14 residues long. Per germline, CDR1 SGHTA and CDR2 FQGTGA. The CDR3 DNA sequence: TGTGCCAGCAGCTTAAGCCAGGGTGTTGGGGAGCTGTTTTCC. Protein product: CASSLSQGVGELFS.

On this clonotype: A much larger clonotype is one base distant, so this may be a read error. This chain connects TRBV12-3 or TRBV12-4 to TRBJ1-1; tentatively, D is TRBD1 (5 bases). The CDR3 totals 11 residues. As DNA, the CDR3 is TGTGCCGGCAGGTTACAGGAGGAAGCTTTCTTT. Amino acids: CAGRLQEEAFF.

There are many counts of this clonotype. The CDR3 protein is CASSFTGGFEAFF. The CDR3 DNA follows: TGTGCCAGCAGTTTCACAGGCGGTTTTGAAGCTTTCTTT. The chain joins TRBV12-3 or TRBV12-4 to TRBJ1-1; tentatively, D is TRBD1 (5 bases). V lost 3 bases, J lost 7 bases, and 12 bases lay in between. The CDR3 is 13 amino acids.